The 29 T cell receptor beta chains in this list originate from one sample, sequenced in a study of beta chain features in type 1 diabetes. The sequenced template was cDNA made from the entire isolated RNA. The data were produced by immunoSEQ multiplex PCR, yet TCRdb's version contains in-frame clones alone and is incomplete. This table has about 320,000 clones, 14% appearing once. The sample taken for sequencing was central memory CD4+ T cells from blood. The receptors stem from a man aged 30-40 years in good health.

The chain is built from TRBV7-2 and TRBJ2-7, with 7 bases aligning to TRBD1. In germline, CDR1 is SGHTA, CDR2 FQGNSA. The V and J ends lost 3 bases and 1 base, in that order; junction bases with no gene match: 6. CDR3 length: 15 amino acids. Here the CDR3 DNA reads TGTGCCAGCAGCTTGGGGTCAGGGGGTTCCTACGAGCAGTACGTC. Its protein product is CASSLGSGGSYEQYV.

This chain joins TRBV10-3 and TRBJ1-2; D not certain. The CDR3 has 13 residues. Trimming shortened V by 8 bases and J by 1 base, and 11 bases separated the two germline ends. Germline assignment: CDR1 ENHRY and CDR2 SYGVKD. In DNA, the CDR3 is TGTGCCATCGGGGAGGTTTTTAACTATGGCTACACCTTC. Protein sequence: CAIGEVFNYGYTF.

The V call is TRBV19, the J call TRBJ2-3; D not resolved. Germline V gene lookup returns CDR1 LNHDA and CDR2 SQIVND (reference sequence). With 7 bases removed from V and 4 bases from J, the gap between germline ends came to 12 bases. This CDR3 is built from 13 residues. Here the CDR3 reads CASNNRQADTQYF. The CDR3 DNA is TGTGCCAGTAATAACCGCCAGGCAGATACGCAGTATTTT.

This chain uses TRBV7-8 with TRBJ1-4, with D uncertain. Trimming removed 0 bases at V and 12 bases at J, with 8 bases between. The CDR3 consists of 12 residues. Germline CDR1 SGHVS, CDR2 FQNEAQ. CDR3 loop: CASSLALPELFF. CDR3 coding DNA: TGTGCCAGCAGCTTAGCGCTCCCGGAACTGTTTTTT. The entire variable domain, with the rest obtained from reference TRBV7-8 and TRBJ1-4, is as follows: GAGVSQSPRYKVAKRGQDVALRCDPISGHVSLFWYQQALGQGPEFLTYFQNEAQLDKSGLPSDRFFAERPEGSVSTLKIQRTQQEDSAVYLCASSLALPELFFGSGTQLSVL.

This clone was counted many times. This same CDR3 is encoded by further DNA sequences in the sample. The gene calls are TRBV29-1 and TRBJ2-2; D is ambiguous. V lost 4 bases and J lost 1, with 7 bases in between. The germline V gene has CDR1 SQVTM and CDR2 ANQGSEA. CDR3 length equals 13 residues. The CDR3 is CSVVPRNTGELFF. The CDR3 coding sequence is TGCAGCGTTGTCCCCAGGAACACCGGGGAGCTGTTTTTT.

This clone was seen more than once but under ten times. The chain couples TRBV5-4 to TRBJ2-5; 10 nucleotides match TRBD2. This CDR3 comprises 16 residues. J gave up 5 bases and V 0 bases, and 7 bases lay outside the gene matches. Per the germline V gene, CDR1 is SGHNT and CDR2 is YYREEE (reference sequence). CDR3 sequence (DNA): TGTGCCAGCAGCTTGGTAGCGGGGGGCCGAGGGGAGACCCAGTACTTC. Its translation is CASSLVAGGRGETQYF.

V usage is TRBV27 and J usage is TRBJ2-5, with D perhaps given as TRBD1 or TRBD2 (6 bases each). CDR3 length: 16 residues. Trimming stripped 2 bases from V and 2 bases from J, with 15 bases between. CDR1 is MNHEY, CDR2 SMNVEV, per germline (reference sequence). The DNA of the CDR3 is TGTGCCAGCAGTTTAAGGGGACGGGGGCAGCAAGAGACCCAGTACTTC. Its protein product is CASSLRGRGQQETQYF.

The V call is TRBV20-1, the J call TRBJ2-4; D unresolved. V lost 3 bases, J lost 8 bases, and 8 bases lay in between. The germline CDR1 and CDR2 sequences are DFQATT and SNEGSKA (reference sequence). This CDR3 spans 11 amino acids. The CDR3, as DNA: TGCAGTGCTAGTGTTCCTCACATTCAGTACTTC. Encoded protein: CSASVPHIQYF.

This clone has a handful of counts. The rearrangement uses TRBV6-1 and TRBJ2-3; 7 bases agree with TRBD1. This CDR3 contains 13 residues. CDR1 is MNHNS and CDR2 is SASEGT in the germline V gene. V dropped 6 bases and J dropped 4; count of bases not matched to a gene: 4. The CDR3, as DNA: TGTGCCAGCAGCAAGGGGGCCCCAGATACGCAGTATTTT. Amino acids: CASSKGAPDTQYF.

In this sample, this clone turned up once. The chain is built from TRBV11-2 and TRBJ1-1; D remains unclear. The V end was cut by 1 base, the J end by 6 bases, with 15 bases between. In germline, CDR1 is SGHAT, CDR2 FQNNGV. This CDR3 comprises 15 residues. This CDR3 is CASSLASLVGPEAFF. In DNA form, the CDR3 reads TGTGCCAGCAGCTTAGCTTCTTTAGTGGGCCCTGAAGCTTTCTTT.

This clone was counted only a few times. The gene calls are TRBV30 and TRBJ1-3; possibly TRBD1 for D (5 bases). V was trimmed by 2 bases and J by 5 bases, leaving 7 bases between them. CDR1 and CDR2 (germline): GTSNPN, SVGIG (reference sequence). The CDR3 is made up of 12 amino acids. CDR3 in amino acids: CAWSRQRNTIYF. DNA of the CDR3: TGTGCCTGGAGTAGACAGCGAAACACCATATATTTT.

The chain's CDR3 is CASSQDWAGLYNEQFF. The DNA for the CDR3 is TGCGCCAGCAGCCAAGATTGGGCGGGACTTTACAATGAGCAGTTCTTC. The chain links TRBV4-3 to TRBJ2-1; perhaps TRBD2 as D (6 bases). The CDR3 runs to 16 residues. The V end lost 0 bases, the J end lost 4 bases, and 13 bases lay between the germline ends. The V gene's germline CDR1 is LGHNA and CDR2 YSLEER.

This clone was seen a few times. The CDR3: CASSAMTTDTQYF. CDR3 DNA sequence: TGTGCCAGCAGCGCTATGACTACAGATACGCAGTATTTT. The V and J genes are TRBV9 and TRBJ2-3; no definite D call. V dropped 3 bases and J dropped 3 bases, with 8 bases sitting between them. The germline gives CDR1 SGDLS, CDR2 YYNGEE. The length of the CDR3 is 13 residues. Filled out from reference TRBV9 and TRBJ2-3, the complete variable domain reads DSGVTQTPKHLITATGQRVTLRCSPRSGDLSVYWYQQSLDQGLQFLIQYYNGEERAKGNILERFSAQQFPDLHSELNLSSLELGDSALYFCASSAMTTDTQYFGPGTRLTVL.

This sequence joins TRBV30 and TRBJ2-1, with 7 bases aligning to TRBD2. The V and J ends lost 4 bases and 15 bases, in that order; junction bases with no gene match: 12. This CDR3 has 12 residues. CDR1 and CDR2 from the germline V gene are GTSNPN and SVGIG (reference sequence). The CDR3, as DNA: TGTGCCTGGACTTTTAAAGCGGGACGACCGTTCTTC. Its protein is CAWTFKAGRPFF.

The chain combines TRBV19 with TRBJ1-2; TRBD1 might be the D (5 bases). The CDR3 spans 13 residues. Germline lookup yields CDR1 LNHDA and CDR2 SQIVND (reference sequence). V lost 3 bases to trimming and J lost 8 bases, with 13 bases between them. CDR3 sequence (DNA): TGTGCCAGTAGTATTCAGGGTTTAACGGGCTACACCTTC. Translation: CASSIQGLTGYTF.

The CDR3 is CAWSEGGAGRNEQYV. CDR3 in DNA: TGTGCCTGGAGTGAGGGAGGGGCAGGGAGGAACGAGCAGTACGTC. The chain employs TRBV30 and TRBJ2-7; 7 positions agree with TRBD2. Trimming took 1 base from V and 5 from J; bases not matched to a gene: 11. The germline V gene has CDR1 GTSNPN and CDR2 SVGIG (reference sequence). The CDR3 spans 15 residues.

The chain combines TRBV27 with TRBJ1-1; D gene uncertain. Germline V gene lookup returns CDR1 MNHEY and CDR2 SMNVEV (reference sequence). The CDR3 is made up of 15 amino acids. Trimming took 0 bases from V and 1 from J, leaving 9 bases between them. CDR3 amino acids: CASSLSEAGNTEAFF. The CDR3 bases are TGTGCCAGCAGTTTATCGGAGGCGGGGAACACTGAAGCTTTCTTT.

The genes are TRBV7-9 and TRBJ1-2; 10 nucleotides match TRBD1. The CDR3 spans 13 residues. In germline, CDR1 is SEHNR, CDR2 FQNEAQ (reference sequence). Trimming took 5 bases from V and 4 from J; bases not matched to a gene: 1. CDR3 nucleotides: TGTGCCAGCAGCAGGACAGGGGGCTATGGCTACACCTTC. It encodes CASSRTGGYGYTF. The complete variable domain, with remaining parts taken from reference TRBV7-9 and TRBJ1-2, reads DTGVSQNPRHKITKRGQNVTFRCDPISEHNRLYWYRQTLGQGPEFLTYFQNEAQLEKSRLLSDRFSAERPKGSFSTLEIQRTEQGDSAMYLCASSRTGGYGYTFGSGTRLTVV.

CDR3 in amino acids: CALTGLAGVGTGELFF. CDR3 bases: TGTGCCTTGACCGGACTAGCGGGAGTTGGGACCGGGGAGCTGTTTTTT. The chain uses TRBV30 and TRBJ2-2; 13 bases agree with TRBD2. The ends lost 7 bases at V and 5 bases at J; junction bases unmatched: 10. This CDR3 is built from 16 residues. Germline V gene sequence: CDR1 GTSNPN, CDR2 SVGIG (reference sequence).

In its sample, this clone was seen a few times. The chain has TRBV5-8 and TRBJ1-4; 7 positions agree with TRBD1. The CDR3 loop spans 18 amino acids. The J segment lost 3 bases and the V segment lost 3 bases, leaving 14 bases of the junction unmatched. Germline CDR1 SGHTS, CDR2 YDEGEE. The CDR3 DNA follows: TGTGCCAGCAGCTATGAAGAGGGGGCGAGTGTGGCTAATGAAAAACTGTTTTTT. Its protein product is CASSYEEGASVANEKLFF.

The chain combines TRBV21-1 with TRBJ1-2; TRBD1, as called in the table, went unchecked against the DNA. TRBV21-1 is annotated as a pseudogene. The length of the CDR3 is 18 residues. The CDR3 here is CASSSRQDREEMNYGYTF. For the CDR3, the DNA is TGTGCCAGCAGCTCAAGGCAGGACAGGGAGGAAATGAACTATGGCTACACCTTC.

Concerning this clone: Distinct nucleotide sequences in the sample also encode this CDR3. V gene TRBV9 combines with J gene TRBJ2-2; D unresolved. Germline V gives CDR1 SGDLS, CDR2 YYNGEE. Trimming removed 2 bases from V and 5 bases from J, with 1 base in between. The CDR3 has 11 residues. As DNA, the CDR3 is TGTGCCAGCAGCGTGACCGGGGAGCTGTTTTTT. It yields the protein CASSVTGELFF.

The chain employs TRBV19 and TRBJ2-1, with D maybe TRBD2 (5 bases). The V end lost 2 bases, the J end lost 2 bases, and 7 bases lay between the germline ends. Germline V gene lookup returns CDR1 LNHDA and CDR2 SQIVND (reference sequence). This CDR3 spans 14 amino acids. As DNA, the CDR3 is TGTGCCAGTAGTATACTAGCCCCCTACAATGAGCAGTTCTTC. Protein: CASSILAPYNEQFF.

J is TRBJ1-5 and V is TRBV4-1, with 8 positions matching TRBD1. J gave up 9 bases and V 6 bases, and 10 bases lay outside the gene matches. Germline V gene data show CDR1 as MGHRA and CDR2 as YSYEKL. This CDR3 contains 14 residues. CDR3 coding DNA: TGCGCCAGCAGTAACAGGGGGGGGCCCTCGCCCCAGCATTTT. This sequence encodes CASSNRGGPSPQHF.

Points on this clone: With a much larger clone just one base away, this may be a read error. The chain is built from TRBV7-7 and TRBJ2-5; no firm D call. The germline CDR1 and CDR2 sequences are SSHAT and FNYEAQ (reference sequence). CDR3 size: 11 residues. Trimming took off 5 bases at V and 0 bases at J, with 1 base between the two ends. The CDR3 loop is CASSNQETQYF. The CDR3 coding sequence is TGTGCCAGCAGCAACCAAGAGACCCAGTACTTC.

This clone was observed a handful of times. The chain recombines TRBV7-9 with TRBJ1-1; no definite D call. The CDR3 is made up of 14 amino acids. Germline loops: CDR1 SEHNR, CDR2 FQNEAQ (reference sequence). V was shortened by 1 base and J by 3 bases, with 9 bases between the two germline ends. The DNA of the CDR3 is TGTGCCAGCAGCTTAGAGCTGATGGACACTGAAGCTTTCTTT. Residues: CASSLELMDTEAFF.

V usage is TRBV4-3 and J usage is TRBJ2-3; 9 nucleotides align to TRBD2. V shed 1 base, J shed 2 bases, and the junction held 7 bases outside the gene matches. Germline loops: CDR1 LGHNA, CDR2 YSLEER. The CDR3 loop spans 17 amino acids. The CDR3 region is CASSQGSSGANTDTQYF. CDR3 DNA: TGCGCCAGCAGCCAAGGTTCTAGCGGGGCAAACACAGATACGCAGTATTTT.

J is TRBJ2-5 and V is TRBV7-9; maybe TRBD1 (5 bases). Trimming cost V 4 bases and J 3 bases, with 9 bases left between them. This CDR3 has 13 residues. Germline V gene lookup returns CDR1 SEHNR and CDR2 FQNEAQ (reference sequence). Here the CDR3 DNA reads TGTGCCAGCAGCTACTCAGGGAAAGAGACCCAGTACTTC. This gives the protein CASSYSGKETQYF.

This clone was detected a few times. The chain has TRBV7-2 and TRBJ2-7, with 8 bases that match TRBD2. V lost 2 bases, J lost 0 bases, and 3 bases stayed unmatched. Germline loops: CDR1 SGHTA, CDR2 FQGNSA. CDR3 length: 15 amino acids. Here the CDR3 reads CASSLSTSGSYEQYF. CDR3 DNA sequence: TGTGCCAGCAGCTTAAGCACTAGCGGCTCCTACGAGCAGTACTTC.